Below, 18 T cell receptor beta chains from the same sample are listed, as sequenced in a study of immune characteristics of hereditary and idiopathic chronic pancreatitis. Repertoires were generated with immunoSEQ multiplex PCR, while TCRdb's copy carries only in-frame clones and drops some. This sample has over 12,000 clones, with more than 60% found just once. Patients having total pancreatectomy with islet autotransplantation provided the chronic pancreatitis pancreas tissue. What was sequenced was pancreas tissue with hereditary chronic pancreatitis. The receptors were sampled from a human donor with chronic pancreatitis.

This chain uses TRBV9 with TRBJ2-3; no clear D. This CDR3 spans 15 amino acids. The germline V gene has CDR1 SGDLS and CDR2 YYNGEE. The ends were cut back, 7 bases at V and 1 base at J, with 16 bases in the middle. CDR3 nucleotide sequence: TGTGCCAGCTCCGTGTCCGGGCGCGGCACAGATACGCAGTATTTT. Protein sequence: CASSVSGRGTDTQYF.

V gene TRBV28 combines with J gene TRBJ2-3; 8 bases agree with TRBD1. The germline V gene encodes CDR1 MDHEN and CDR2 SYDVKM. After removal of 4 bases from V and 2 bases from J, the junction contained 5 bases not matched to a gene. The CDR3 runs to 15 residues. The CDR3 DNA reads TGTGCCAGCAGTTCCGGACAGGGTCACACAGATACGCAGTATTTT. Translating it yields CASSSGQGHTDTQYF.

The chain combines TRBV5-6 with TRBJ1-1; perhaps TRBD1 as D (5 bases). With 3 bases removed from V and 1 base from J, the gap between germline ends came to 7 bases. This CDR3 spans 13 amino acids. Germline CDR1 and CDR2: SGHDT and YYEEEE. CDR3 coding DNA: TGTGCCAGCAGCTGGGGCAAGAACACTGAAGCTTTCTTT. It translates to CASSWGKNTEAFF.

The rearrangement uses TRBV19 and TRBJ2-7; D perhaps matches TRBD1 (5 bases). V was cut by 4 bases and J by 2 bases, with 15 bases left in between. The germline gives CDR1 LNHDA, CDR2 SQIVND (reference sequence). The length of the CDR3 is 15 residues. The CDR3 protein is CASSRGMQKTYEQYF. In DNA form, the CDR3 reads TGTGCCAGTAGTAGGGGCATGCAGAAAACCTACGAGCAGTACTTC.

V is TRBV9 and J is TRBJ2-3; possibly TRBD2 for D (5 bases). CDR1 is SGDLS, CDR2 YYNGEE, per germline. The CDR3 covers 15 residues. The germline V and J ends were trimmed by 0 bases and 0 bases, with 8 bases remaining between them. The CDR3 nucleotides are TGTGCCAGCAGCGTAGACCAGCGGAGCACAGATACGCAGTATTTT. Translating gives CASSVDQRSTDTQYF. Full variable domain (outside the CDR3, taken from reference TRBV9 and TRBJ2-3): DSGVTQTPKHLITATGQRVTLRCSPRSGDLSVYWYQQSLDQGLQFLIQYYNGEERAKGNILERFSAQQFPDLHSELNLSSLELGDSALYFCASSVDQRSTDTQYFGPGTRLTVL.

The chain uses TRBV24-1 and TRBJ2-7, with D tentatively TRBD1 (5 bases). The CDR3 totals 14 residues. Germline CDR1 KGHDR, CDR2 SFDVKD. V lost 3 bases and J lost 5, with 13 bases in between. As DNA, the CDR3 is TGTGCCACCAGTGATCGTGCGTGGGGCGACGAGCAGTACTTC. Translating gives CATSDRAWGDEQYF.

The V and J genes are TRBV4-1 and TRBJ1-2; no clear D. V was clipped by 6 bases and J by 5 bases, with 16 bases between them. Germline CDR1 and CDR2: MGHRA and YSYEKL. The CDR3 extends over 14 amino acids. The CDR3 DNA sequence: TGCGCCAGCAGTGAGGAGGGTCCCGTTTATGGCTACACCTTC. It translates to CASSEEGPVYGYTF.

The DNA for the CDR3 is TGTGCCAGCTGTCAGGTCGGGACAGTCAGCTCTGGGGCCAACGTCCTGACTTTC. It is translated as CASCQVGTVSSGANVLTF. The chain carries TRBV6-6 and TRBJ2-6, with TRBD1 matching over 7 bases. Trimming took 8 bases from V and 0 from J; bases not matched to a gene: 13. The length of the CDR3 is 18 residues. CDR1 and CDR2 from the germline V gene are MNHNY and SVGAGI (reference sequence).

The chain links TRBV7-3 to TRBJ1-3; D remains ambiguous. Germline-derived CDR1 and CDR2 are SGHTA and FQGTGA. CDR3 length: 15 residues. V shed 0 bases and J shed 2 bases, with 8 bases lying between them. Here the CDR3 reads CASSLTSGAGNTIYF. DNA for the CDR3: TGTGCCAGCAGCTTAACGTCTGGGGCTGGAAACACCATATATTTT. Supplemented by reference TRBV7-3 and TRBJ1-3, the full variable domain reads GAGVSQTPSNKVTEKGKYVELRCDPISGHTALYWYRQSLGQGPEFLIYFQGTGAADDSGLPNDRFFAVRPEGSVSTLKIQRTERGDSAVYLCASSLTSGAGNTIYFGEGSWLTVV.

A few counts support this clone. V usage is TRBV12-5 and J usage is TRBJ2-1; 8 bases map to TRBD2. The V and J ends lost 2 bases and 9 bases, in that order; junction bases with no gene match: 9. Germline assignment: CDR1 LGHNT and CDR2 FRNRAP. The CDR3 consists of 15 residues. The CDR3 sequence is CASGLRAGVGGEQFF. For the CDR3, the DNA is TGTGCTAGTGGTTTGCGAGCGGGAGTTGGGGGTGAGCAGTTCTTC.

This chain uses TRBV9 with TRBJ1-1; 7 nucleotides agree with TRBD1. Germline CDR1 reads SGDLS; CDR2 reads YYNGEE. With 2 bases clipped from V and 2 bases from J, the junction kept 6 bases outside the gene matches. This CDR3 is 15 amino acids long. CDR3 nucleotide sequence: TGTGCCAGCAGCGTGGGAGACAGGGTTAACACTGAAGCTTTCTTT. Translation gives CASSVGDRVNTEAFF. Combining the CDR3 with reference TRBV9 and TRBJ1-1 gives the whole variable domain DSGVTQTPKHLITATGQRVTLRCSPRSGDLSVYWYQQSLDQGLQFLIQYYNGEERAKGNILERFSAQQFPDLHSELNLSSLELGDSALYFCASSVGDRVNTEAFFGQGTRLTVV.

The V gene is TRBV9, the J gene TRBJ2-7, with D unresolved. This CDR3 is 12 amino acids long. Germline CDR1 SGDLS, CDR2 YYNGEE. Trimming took 3 bases from V and 0 from J, leaving 4 bases between them. CDR3 residues: CASSGNSYEQYF. The CDR3 nucleotides read TGTGCCAGCAGCGGAAACTCCTACGAGCAGTACTTC. The full variable domain, completed using reference TRBV9 and TRBJ2-7, is DSGVTQTPKHLITATGQRVTLRCSPRSGDLSVYWYQQSLDQGLQFLIQYYNGEERAKGNILERFSAQQFPDLHSELNLSSLELGDSALYFCASSGNSYEQYFGPGTRLTVT.

V and J are TRBV11-3 and TRBJ2-1, with 10 bases matching TRBD1. Per germline, CDR1 SGHNT and CDR2 YENEEA. CDR3 length: 16 residues. V shed 5 bases, J shed 2 bases, and the junction held 6 bases outside the gene matches. This chain's CDR3 is CASSTGQGEPYNEQFF. CDR3 coding DNA: TGTGCCAGCAGCACTGGACAGGGGGAACCCTACAATGAGCAGTTCTTC.

The chain couples TRBV19 to TRBJ1-2; D is unresolved. The germline V gene encodes CDR1 LNHDA and CDR2 SQIVND (reference sequence). The CDR3 spans 14 residues. Trimming took off 8 bases at V and 5 bases at J, with 18 bases between the two ends. The CDR3 loop reads CASSIRGQPYGYTF. The DNA of the CDR3 is TGTGCCAGTTCCATCCGAGGGCAGCCTTATGGCTACACCTTC.

There are a few counts of this clone. The chain uses TRBV6-4 and TRBJ2-1, with a possible D match to TRBD2 (6 bases). V lost 3 bases to trimming and J lost 6 bases, with 12 bases between them. This CDR3 contains 14 residues. Looked up from germline, CDR1 is MRHNA and CDR2 is SNTAGT. Here the CDR3 DNA reads TGTGCCAGCAGTGAGGGGCTAGCGTCCAATGAGCAGTTCTTC. Its protein is CASSEGLASNEQFF.

This clone has just one count. V is TRBV30 and J is TRBJ2-4; no definite D call. With 1 base removed from V and 0 bases from J, the gap between germline ends came to 16 bases. CDR1 is GTSNPN and CDR2 is SVGIG in the germline V gene (reference sequence). The CDR3 loop spans 17 amino acids. The CDR3 is CAWSEISTLLAKNIQYF. The CDR3, as DNA: TGTGCCTGGAGTGAAATCTCGACTTTGTTAGCCAAAAACATTCAGTACTTC.

The CDR3 DNA reads as TGTGCCAGTAGTCCATGGACAGGCTCTGGGGCCAACGTCCTGACTTTC. Amino acid sequence: CASSPWTGSGANVLTF. This chain uses TRBV19 with TRBJ2-6; 7 bases match TRBD1. V dropped 5 bases and J dropped 0; count of bases not matched to a gene: 4. Germline CDR1 is LNHDA and CDR2 is SQIVND (reference sequence). The CDR3 totals 16 residues. The variable domain in full, with the rest retrieved from reference TRBV19 and TRBJ2-6, is DGGITQSPKYLFRKEGQNVTLSCEQNLNHDAMYWYRQDPGQGLRLIYYSQIVNDFQKGDIAEGYSVSREKKESFPLTVTSAQKNPTAFYLCASSPWTGSGANVLTFGAGSRLTVL.

This clone was counted between two and nine times. The chain couples TRBV6-4 to TRBJ2-7; 10 positions match TRBD2. Per germline, CDR1 MRHNA and CDR2 SNTAGT. V trimming: 3 bases; J trimming: 3 bases; junction bases outside the gene matches: 5. The CDR3 has 15 residues. The CDR3 nucleotides are TGTGCCAGCAGTGAGACTAGCGGGTCCGGCTACGAGCAGTACTTC. Its translation: CASSETSGSGYEQYF.